Detailed here is one TCR beta chain. Its antigen is not identified. There was at least one pre-ART PBMC sample for each donor, plus at least two post-ART PBMC samples. Participants who had HIV were, without exception, treated in the United States. It was version v3.0 of the immunoSEQ assay that was run at survey level. It was about 40,000-55,000 T-cell genomes per sample that sequencing targeted. This table comes from immunoSEQ multiplex PCR, and its TCRdb copy is limited to in-frame clones, with some not included. The sample has 12,000 or so clones, 82% seen once. The data were taken from a study of long-term antiretroviral therapy in people with HIV. Overall study findings and caveats: Pre-ART expanded clones dominated the repertoire at every time point.

CDR3 length equals 14 residues. J gave up 8 bases and V 2 bases, and 4 bases lay outside the gene matches. CDR1 is MNHEY, CDR2 SVGAGI, per germline. The chain couples TRBV6-5 to TRBJ2-1, with 9 nucleotides matching TRBD2. Sequenced here: unsorted PBMCs, sampled roughly 8.1 years after starting antiretroviral therapy. This TCR derives from a man aged 50-59 years with HIV. The CDR3 loop is CASSYVAGGHEQFF. Written as DNA, the CDR3 is TGTGCCAGCAGTTACGTGGCGGGGGGGCATGAGCAGTTCTTC.